Following are 29 T cell receptor beta chains from one sample sequenced in a study of blood T cell repertoires in COVID-19. Produced via immunoSEQ multiplex PCR; TCRdb's table is partial and in-frame only. The profile shows roughly 150,000 clones, approximately 90% of them singletons. The sequencing input was peripheral blood. These receptors were taken from a man aged 18 to 35 with acute or convalescent COVID-19.

This clone was observed a single time. V is TRBV3-1 (or the pseudogene TRBV3-2) and J is TRBJ1-5; no clear D gene. The V end lost 0 bases, the J end lost 4 bases, and 13 bases lay between the germline ends. This CDR3 spans 16 amino acids. Germline loops: CDR1 LGHDT, CDR2 YNNKEL (reference sequence). CDR3 protein: CASSQDGQVRNQPQHF. DNA for the CDR3: TGTGCCAGCAGCCAAGATGGCCAGGTCCGAAATCAGCCCCAGCATTTT.

V is TRBV15 and J is TRBJ1-5, with TRBD1 identical over 7 bases. J was trimmed by 6 bases and V by 7 bases; bases with no gene match: 9. The CDR3 spans 14 residues. From germline, CDR1 is LNHNV and CDR2 YYDKDF (reference sequence). This chain's CDR3 is CATNPSTGIQPQHF. CDR3 DNA: TGTGCCACCAACCCGTCGACAGGGATTCAGCCCCAGCATTTT.

This clone showed up just a few times. V and J are TRBV7-9 and TRBJ1-6; 9 bases are a match to TRBD1. The V and J ends lost 5 bases and 9 bases, in that order; junction bases with no gene match: 14. The CDR3 spans 17 residues. Germline CDR1 and CDR2: SEHNR and FQNEAQ (reference sequence). The CDR3: CASSASPGTGRGSPLHF. Written as DNA, the CDR3 is TGTGCCAGCAGCGCAAGTCCCGGGACAGGGAGGGGTTCACCCCTCCACTTT.

The chain links TRBV25-1 to TRBJ1-2; D is possibly TRBD1 (6 bases). V was pared by 1 base and J by 6 bases, with 12 bases between. The CDR3 runs 14 residues. CDR1 is MGHDK, CDR2 SYGVNS, per germline. Here the CDR3 reads CASSESYRVNGYTF. In DNA form, the CDR3 reads TGTGCCAGCAGTGAATCCTACAGGGTAAATGGCTACACCTTC.

With respect to this clone: The CDR3 end shows no conserved phenylalanine or tryptophan, and so a read error is likely. The limits of the CDR3 on the DNA are not certain, so only TCRdb's listed CDR3 is given. The rearrangement links TRBV7-2 to TRBJ1-1. Germline V gene sequence: CDR1 SGHTA, CDR2 FQGNSA. The CDR3 comprises 8 residues, both ends counted. The CDR3 sequence: CASSWSPL.

The V call is TRBV12-5, the J call TRBJ2-7; perhaps TRBD1 as D (5 bases). V was pared by 7 bases and J by 4 bases, with 20 bases between. The CDR3 runs 15 residues. Germline V lookup: CDR1 LGHNT, CDR2 FRNRAP. Here the CDR3 DNA reads TGTGCTAGTGTCCCCTCAAGCAGGGCGATATACGAGCAGTACTTC. It yields the protein CASVPSSRAIYEQYF.

The chain recombines TRBV7-2 with TRBJ2-3; no firm D call. The CDR3 runs 14 residues. Germline CDR1 is SGHTA and CDR2 is FQGNSA. V was trimmed by 5 bases and J by 0 bases, leaving 9 bases between them. This CDR3 reads CASSDARSTDTQYF. Here the CDR3 DNA reads TGTGCCAGCAGCGATGCGAGAAGCACAGATACGCAGTATTTT.

The V call is TRBV27, the J call TRBJ2-2; 8 positions agree with TRBD1. Germline CDR1 MNHEY, CDR2 SMNVEV (reference sequence). V gave up 2 bases and J gave up 1 base; unmatched junction bases: 6. The CDR3 has 17 amino acids. The CDR3 bases are TGTGCCAGCAGTTTACCCCTCGGGACAGGGAACACCGGGGAGCTGTTTTTT. This encodes CASSLPLGTGNTGELFF.

The rearrangement links TRBV6-1 to TRBJ1-1, with 10 nucleotides matching TRBD1. From germline, CDR1 is MNHNS and CDR2 SASEGT. With V trimmed by 2 bases and J by 4 bases, 4 bases remained unmatched. The CDR3 length is 15 residues. This chain's CDR3 is CASSEWDRGATEAFF. CDR3 sequence (DNA): TGTGCCAGCAGTGAATGGGACAGGGGAGCCACTGAAGCTTTCTTT.

This clone has just a few counts. The rearrangement uses TRBV10-1 and TRBJ2-2; 8 bases line up with TRBD1. Trimming removed 4 bases from V and 6 bases from J; junction bases left unmatched: 10. Germline-derived CDR1 and CDR2 are WNHNN and SYGVQD (reference sequence). This CDR3 has 16 amino acids. DNA for the CDR3: TGCGCCAGCAGTGCCACCTTGCAGGGGGCGGCCGGGGAGCTGTTTTTT. Protein sequence: CASSATLQGAAGELFF.

This chain uses TRBV19 with TRBJ1-3, with TRBD1 matching 8 bases. Unmatched junction bases numbered 5, after V lost 6 bases and J lost 4 bases. The germline gives CDR1 LNHDA, CDR2 SQIVND (reference sequence). This CDR3 has 14 amino acids. CDR3 sequence (DNA): TGTGCCAGTAGACTGACAGGGGCCGGAAACACCATATATTTT. It yields the protein CASRLTGAGNTIYF. The variable domain in full, with the rest retrieved from reference TRBV19 and TRBJ1-3, is DGGITQSPKYLFRKEGQNVTLSCEQNLNHDAMYWYRQDPGQGLRLIYYSQIVNDFQKGDIAEGYSVSREKKESFPLTVTSAQKNPTAFYLCASRLTGAGNTIYFGEGSWLTVV.

The chain uses TRBV6-6 and TRBJ1-5; tentatively, D is TRBD1 (5 bases). V dropped 8 bases and J dropped 5 bases, with 16 bases sitting between them. The CDR3 runs 14 residues. CDR1 and CDR2 from the germline V gene are MNHNY and SVGAGI (reference sequence). The CDR3 region is CASSGGLADQPQHF. CDR3 nucleotide sequence: TGTGCCAGCTCCGGGGGATTGGCGGATCAGCCCCAGCATTTT.

This clone was seen just once. The gene calls are TRBV15 and TRBJ2-7, with D maybe TRBD1 (5 bases). V was clipped by 4 bases and J by 3 bases, with 10 bases between them. There are 13 residues in the CDR3. Per germline, CDR1 LNHNV and CDR2 YYDKDF (reference sequence). The CDR3 DNA is TGTGCCACCAGCAACAACCAGGGCTACGAGCAGTACTTC. Translated, it gives CATSNNQGYEQYF.

The genes are TRBV5-8 and TRBJ1-4; D is perhaps TRBD1 (5 bases). This CDR3 contains 14 residues. V was shortened by 3 bases and J by 6 bases, with 12 bases between the two germline ends. Germline CDR1 SGHTS, CDR2 YDEGEE. CDR3 protein: CASSSRDIYEKLFF. The CDR3 nucleotides are TGTGCCAGCAGCTCCAGGGATATATATGAAAAACTGTTTTTT.

The chain couples TRBV6-5 to TRBJ2-5; TRBD1 aligns across 9 bases. The CDR3 extends over 13 amino acids. The germline CDR1 and CDR2 sequences are MNHEY and SVGAGI. With 4 bases clipped from V and 5 bases from J, the junction kept 2 bases outside the gene matches. CDR3 DNA: TGTGCCAGCAGTTCGGGACAGGGCGAGACCCAGTACTTC. As protein: CASSSGQGETQYF.

This chain uses TRBV5-6 with TRBJ1-5; possible D gene TRBD1, 6 bases. The CDR3 runs to 14 residues. Germline-derived CDR1 and CDR2 are SGHDT and YYEEEE. Trimming stripped 1 base from V and 1 base from J, with 6 bases between. CDR3 residues: CASSLQGSNQPQHF. The CDR3 coding sequence is TGTGCCAGCAGCTTGCAGGGGAGCAATCAGCCCCAGCATTTT.

The chain combines TRBV28 with TRBJ1-2; D possibly corresponds to TRBD1 (5 bases). Per the germline V gene, CDR1 is MDHEN and CDR2 is SYDVKM. The CDR3 is 16 amino acids. Trimming stripped 5 bases from V and 0 bases from J, with 16 bases between. CDR3 in DNA: TGTGCCAGCAGTCAGACGACAGCATTTACTAACTATGGCTACACCTTC. It specifies CASSQTTAFTNYGYTF.

The chain links TRBV20-1 to TRBJ1-2; TRBD1 might be the D (6 bases). Germline V gene sequence: CDR1 DFQATT, CDR2 SNEGSKA (reference sequence). Deletions cut 8 bases from V and 7 bases from J, with 14 bases between. This CDR3 region has 11 residues. The CDR3 loop reads CSYPRGGGYTF. The CDR3 region has the DNA TGCAGTTATCCGAGGGGGGGTGGCTACACCTTC.

CDR3 coding DNA: TGCGCCAGCAGCTTTAAGGGAGGGAACAATTCACCCCTCCACTTT. Its protein is CASSFKGGNNSPLHF. V is TRBV4-1 and J is TRBJ1-6; D remains ambiguous. V lost 5 bases to trimming and J lost 7 bases, with 15 bases between them. The CDR3 sequence is 15 residues long. CDR1 is MGHRA and CDR2 is YSYEKL in the germline V gene.

The chain couples TRBV4-1 to TRBJ1-5; 9 bases align to TRBD1. CDR3 length equals 19 residues. Germline values: CDR1 MGHRA, CDR2 YSYEKL. V shed 0 bases and J 3 bases; nucleotides not matched to a gene: 12. CDR3 loop: CASSQDRAAGQGVNQPQHF. The CDR3 region has the DNA TGCGCCAGCAGCCAAGACAGGGCCGCGGGACAGGGCGTCAATCAGCCCCAGCATTTT.

The J gene is TRBJ2-3, the V gene TRBV5-6, with 7 positions matching TRBD1. There are 14 residues in the CDR3. V gave up 4 bases and J gave up 3 bases; unmatched junction bases: 5. CDR1 is SGHDT, CDR2 YYEEEE, per germline. The CDR3 DNA sequence: TGTGCCAGCAGCAGACAGGGAGTAACAGATACGCAGTATTTT. It translates to CASSRQGVTDTQYF. Together with reference TRBV5-6 and TRBJ2-3, the CDR3 gives the full variable domain: DAGVTQSPTHLIKTRGQQVTLRCSPKSGHDTVSWYQQALGQGPQFIFQYYEEEERQRGNFPDRFSGHQFPNYSSELNVNALLLGDSALYLCASSRQGVTDTQYFGPGTRLTVL.

V and J are TRBV30 and TRBJ1-5; 9 bases fit TRBD1. This CDR3 spans 13 amino acids. The V gene's germline CDR1 is GTSNPN and CDR2 SVGIG (reference sequence). After removal of 5 bases from V and 3 bases from J, the junction contained 2 bases not matched to a gene. The chain's CDR3 is CAWGTGYNQPQHF. The CDR3 DNA reads as TGTGCCTGGGGGACAGGGTACAATCAGCCCCAGCATTTT.

The V and J genes are TRBV7-6 and TRBJ2-5; D is perhaps TRBD1 (5 bases). This CDR3 has 17 amino acids. Between the trimmed V and J ends, which lost 6 bases and 2 bases, there was a span of 22 bases. CDR1 SGHVS and CDR2 FNYEAQ come from the germline V gene. This chain's CDR3 is CASRNVWGRSLQETQYF. CDR3 bases: TGTGCCAGCAGGAACGTGTGGGGCAGATCACTTCAAGAGACCCAGTACTTC. The variable domain in full, completed from reference TRBV7-6 and TRBJ2-5, reads GAGVSQSPRYKVTKRGQDVALRCDPISGHVSLYWYRQALGQGPEFLTYFNYEAQQDKSGLPNDRFSAERPEGSISTLTIQRTEQRDSAMYRCASRNVWGRSLQETQYFGPGTRLLVL.

As to this clone: This sample includes further DNA sequences coding for the same CDR3. The chain joins TRBV30 to TRBJ1-3; D call uncertain. The CDR3 runs to 14 residues. V lost 0 bases and J lost 0, with 6 bases in between. Germline CDR1 is GTSNPN and CDR2 is SVGIG (reference sequence). Here the CDR3 DNA reads TGTGCCTGGAGTGTAACGGGCTCTGGAAACACCATATATTTT. Protein sequence: CAWSVTGSGNTIYF.

This chain links TRBV18 with TRBJ2-5, with D perhaps matching TRBD1 (6 bases). Per germline, CDR1 KGHSH and CDR2 LQKENI. V was shortened by 3 bases and J by 5 bases, with 16 bases between the two germline ends. The CDR3 totals 15 residues. DNA for the CDR3: TGTGCCAGCTCACCCTACAGGGATTTAGGGGAGACCCAGTACTTC. Its protein is CASSPYRDLGETQYF. The complete variable domain, with remaining parts taken from reference TRBV18 and TRBJ2-5, reads NAGVMQNPRHLVRRRGQEARLRCSPMKGHSHVYWYRQLPEEGLKFMVYLQKENIIDESGMPKERFSAEFPKEGPSILRIQQVVRGDSAAYFCASSPYRDLGETQYFGPGTRLLVL.

J is TRBJ1-3 and V is TRBV5-1, with 7 bases aligning to TRBD1. The germline V gene encodes CDR1 SGHRS and CDR2 YFSETQ. This CDR3 region has 14 residues. Losses at the gene ends were 7 bases for V and 4 bases for J; bases not matched to a gene: 8. CDR3 region: CASQPGQPGNTIYF. The CDR3 DNA reads TGCGCCAGCCAGCCGGGACAGCCAGGAAACACCATATATTTT. Full variable domain (missing parts from reference TRBV5-1 and TRBJ1-3): KAGVTQTPRYLIKTRGQQVTLSCSPISGHRSVSWYQQTPGQGLQFLFEYFSETQRNKGNFPGRFSGRQFSNSRSEMNVSTLELGDSALYLCASQPGQPGNTIYFGEGSWLTVV.

This clone has a single count. The chain recombines TRBV9 with TRBJ1-1; a weak D match, TRBD1 (6 bases). Germline loops: CDR1 SGDLS, CDR2 YYNGEE. Deletions cut 3 bases from V and 0 bases from J, with 9 bases between. CDR3 length: 14 amino acids. For the CDR3, the DNA is TGTGCCAGCAGCGCGGGACACTTGAACACTGAAGCTTTCTTT. Residues: CASSAGHLNTEAFF. Filled out from reference TRBV9 and TRBJ1-1, the complete variable domain reads DSGVTQTPKHLITATGQRVTLRCSPRSGDLSVYWYQQSLDQGLQFLIQYYNGEERAKGNILERFSAQQFPDLHSELNLSSLELGDSALYFCASSAGHLNTEAFFGQGTRLTVV.

The chain carries TRBV30 and TRBJ2-7; tentative D call: TRBD2 (5 bases). The germline V and J ends were trimmed by 5 bases and 3 bases, with 14 bases remaining between them. Germline assignment: CDR1 GTSNPN and CDR2 SVGIG (reference sequence). The CDR3 is 13 amino acids. CDR3 sequence: CAWSRGLNYEQYF. CDR3 DNA sequence: TGTGCCTGGTCTCGCGGACTGAACTACGAGCAGTACTTC.

This chain connects TRBV5-6 to TRBJ1-4, with D unclear. The germline V and J ends were trimmed by 0 bases and 3 bases, with 6 bases remaining between them. The CDR3 consists of 14 residues. In germline, CDR1 is SGHDT, CDR2 YYEEEE. The DNA for the CDR3 is TGTGCCAGCAGCTTGGGGGCAGCTAATGAAAAACTGTTTTTT. It is translated as CASSLGAANEKLFF. Supplemented by reference TRBV5-6 and TRBJ1-4, the full variable domain reads DAGVTQSPTHLIKTRGQQVTLRCSPKSGHDTVSWYQQALGQGPQFIFQYYEEEERQRGNFPDRFSGHQFPNYSSELNVNALLLGDSALYLCASSLGAANEKLFFGSGTQLSVL.